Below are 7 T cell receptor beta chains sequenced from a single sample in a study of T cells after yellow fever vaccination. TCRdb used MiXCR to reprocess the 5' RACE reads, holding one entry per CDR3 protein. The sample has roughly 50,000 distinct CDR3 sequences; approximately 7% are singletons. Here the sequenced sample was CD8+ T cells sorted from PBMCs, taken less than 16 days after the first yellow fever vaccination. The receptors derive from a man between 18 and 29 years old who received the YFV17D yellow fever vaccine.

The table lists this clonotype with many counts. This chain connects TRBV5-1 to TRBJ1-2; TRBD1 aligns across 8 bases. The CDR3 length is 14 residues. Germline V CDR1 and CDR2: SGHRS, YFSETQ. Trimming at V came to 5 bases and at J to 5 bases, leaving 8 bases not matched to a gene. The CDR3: CASRTDRVRYGYTF. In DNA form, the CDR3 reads TGCGCCAGCAGAACGGACAGGGTGAGGTATGGCTACACCTTC.

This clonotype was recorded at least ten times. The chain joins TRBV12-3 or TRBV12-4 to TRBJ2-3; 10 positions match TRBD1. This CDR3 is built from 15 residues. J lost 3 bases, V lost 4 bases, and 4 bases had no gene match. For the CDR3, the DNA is TGTGCCAGCAGTTCACCGGGACAGGGGACAGATACGCAGTATTTT. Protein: CASSSPGQGTDTQYF.

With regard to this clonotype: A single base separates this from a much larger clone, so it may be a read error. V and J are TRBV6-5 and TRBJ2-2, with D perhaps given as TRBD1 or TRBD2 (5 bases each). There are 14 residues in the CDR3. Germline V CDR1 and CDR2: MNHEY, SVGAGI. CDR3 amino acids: CASSYSGESGELLF. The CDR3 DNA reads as TGTGCCAGCAGTTACTCGGGGGAGTCCGGGGAGCTGCTTTTT.

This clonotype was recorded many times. Written as DNA, the CDR3 is TGTGCCAGCAGCCACGGACTGATCCGGGAGACCCAGTACTTC. This translates into CASSHGLIRETQYF. V gene TRBV3-1 combines with J gene TRBJ2-5; weak D call: TRBD2 (5 bases). Deletions cut 3 bases from V and 5 bases from J, with 13 bases between. The CDR3 spans 14 residues. In germline, CDR1 is LGHDT, CDR2 YNNKEL (reference sequence).

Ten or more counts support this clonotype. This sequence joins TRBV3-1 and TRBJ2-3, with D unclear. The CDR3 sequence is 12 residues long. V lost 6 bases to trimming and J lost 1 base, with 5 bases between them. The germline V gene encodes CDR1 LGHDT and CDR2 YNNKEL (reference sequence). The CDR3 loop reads CASSRGTDTQYF. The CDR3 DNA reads TGTGCCAGCAGTCGAGGCACAGATACGCAGTATTTT.

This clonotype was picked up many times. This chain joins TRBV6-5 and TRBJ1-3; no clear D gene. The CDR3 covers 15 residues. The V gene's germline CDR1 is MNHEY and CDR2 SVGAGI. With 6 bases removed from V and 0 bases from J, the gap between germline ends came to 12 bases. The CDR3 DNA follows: TGTGCCAGCAGAGCGTGGCCTTACTCTGGAAACACCATATATTTT. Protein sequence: CASRAWPYSGNTIYF.

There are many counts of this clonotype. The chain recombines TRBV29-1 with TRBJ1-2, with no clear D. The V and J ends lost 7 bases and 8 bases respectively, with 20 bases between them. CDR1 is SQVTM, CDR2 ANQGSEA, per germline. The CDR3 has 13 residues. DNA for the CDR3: TGCAGCGCCGTCGTCCCGCCTAGCTGGGGCTACACCTTC. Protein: CSAVVPPSWGYTF.